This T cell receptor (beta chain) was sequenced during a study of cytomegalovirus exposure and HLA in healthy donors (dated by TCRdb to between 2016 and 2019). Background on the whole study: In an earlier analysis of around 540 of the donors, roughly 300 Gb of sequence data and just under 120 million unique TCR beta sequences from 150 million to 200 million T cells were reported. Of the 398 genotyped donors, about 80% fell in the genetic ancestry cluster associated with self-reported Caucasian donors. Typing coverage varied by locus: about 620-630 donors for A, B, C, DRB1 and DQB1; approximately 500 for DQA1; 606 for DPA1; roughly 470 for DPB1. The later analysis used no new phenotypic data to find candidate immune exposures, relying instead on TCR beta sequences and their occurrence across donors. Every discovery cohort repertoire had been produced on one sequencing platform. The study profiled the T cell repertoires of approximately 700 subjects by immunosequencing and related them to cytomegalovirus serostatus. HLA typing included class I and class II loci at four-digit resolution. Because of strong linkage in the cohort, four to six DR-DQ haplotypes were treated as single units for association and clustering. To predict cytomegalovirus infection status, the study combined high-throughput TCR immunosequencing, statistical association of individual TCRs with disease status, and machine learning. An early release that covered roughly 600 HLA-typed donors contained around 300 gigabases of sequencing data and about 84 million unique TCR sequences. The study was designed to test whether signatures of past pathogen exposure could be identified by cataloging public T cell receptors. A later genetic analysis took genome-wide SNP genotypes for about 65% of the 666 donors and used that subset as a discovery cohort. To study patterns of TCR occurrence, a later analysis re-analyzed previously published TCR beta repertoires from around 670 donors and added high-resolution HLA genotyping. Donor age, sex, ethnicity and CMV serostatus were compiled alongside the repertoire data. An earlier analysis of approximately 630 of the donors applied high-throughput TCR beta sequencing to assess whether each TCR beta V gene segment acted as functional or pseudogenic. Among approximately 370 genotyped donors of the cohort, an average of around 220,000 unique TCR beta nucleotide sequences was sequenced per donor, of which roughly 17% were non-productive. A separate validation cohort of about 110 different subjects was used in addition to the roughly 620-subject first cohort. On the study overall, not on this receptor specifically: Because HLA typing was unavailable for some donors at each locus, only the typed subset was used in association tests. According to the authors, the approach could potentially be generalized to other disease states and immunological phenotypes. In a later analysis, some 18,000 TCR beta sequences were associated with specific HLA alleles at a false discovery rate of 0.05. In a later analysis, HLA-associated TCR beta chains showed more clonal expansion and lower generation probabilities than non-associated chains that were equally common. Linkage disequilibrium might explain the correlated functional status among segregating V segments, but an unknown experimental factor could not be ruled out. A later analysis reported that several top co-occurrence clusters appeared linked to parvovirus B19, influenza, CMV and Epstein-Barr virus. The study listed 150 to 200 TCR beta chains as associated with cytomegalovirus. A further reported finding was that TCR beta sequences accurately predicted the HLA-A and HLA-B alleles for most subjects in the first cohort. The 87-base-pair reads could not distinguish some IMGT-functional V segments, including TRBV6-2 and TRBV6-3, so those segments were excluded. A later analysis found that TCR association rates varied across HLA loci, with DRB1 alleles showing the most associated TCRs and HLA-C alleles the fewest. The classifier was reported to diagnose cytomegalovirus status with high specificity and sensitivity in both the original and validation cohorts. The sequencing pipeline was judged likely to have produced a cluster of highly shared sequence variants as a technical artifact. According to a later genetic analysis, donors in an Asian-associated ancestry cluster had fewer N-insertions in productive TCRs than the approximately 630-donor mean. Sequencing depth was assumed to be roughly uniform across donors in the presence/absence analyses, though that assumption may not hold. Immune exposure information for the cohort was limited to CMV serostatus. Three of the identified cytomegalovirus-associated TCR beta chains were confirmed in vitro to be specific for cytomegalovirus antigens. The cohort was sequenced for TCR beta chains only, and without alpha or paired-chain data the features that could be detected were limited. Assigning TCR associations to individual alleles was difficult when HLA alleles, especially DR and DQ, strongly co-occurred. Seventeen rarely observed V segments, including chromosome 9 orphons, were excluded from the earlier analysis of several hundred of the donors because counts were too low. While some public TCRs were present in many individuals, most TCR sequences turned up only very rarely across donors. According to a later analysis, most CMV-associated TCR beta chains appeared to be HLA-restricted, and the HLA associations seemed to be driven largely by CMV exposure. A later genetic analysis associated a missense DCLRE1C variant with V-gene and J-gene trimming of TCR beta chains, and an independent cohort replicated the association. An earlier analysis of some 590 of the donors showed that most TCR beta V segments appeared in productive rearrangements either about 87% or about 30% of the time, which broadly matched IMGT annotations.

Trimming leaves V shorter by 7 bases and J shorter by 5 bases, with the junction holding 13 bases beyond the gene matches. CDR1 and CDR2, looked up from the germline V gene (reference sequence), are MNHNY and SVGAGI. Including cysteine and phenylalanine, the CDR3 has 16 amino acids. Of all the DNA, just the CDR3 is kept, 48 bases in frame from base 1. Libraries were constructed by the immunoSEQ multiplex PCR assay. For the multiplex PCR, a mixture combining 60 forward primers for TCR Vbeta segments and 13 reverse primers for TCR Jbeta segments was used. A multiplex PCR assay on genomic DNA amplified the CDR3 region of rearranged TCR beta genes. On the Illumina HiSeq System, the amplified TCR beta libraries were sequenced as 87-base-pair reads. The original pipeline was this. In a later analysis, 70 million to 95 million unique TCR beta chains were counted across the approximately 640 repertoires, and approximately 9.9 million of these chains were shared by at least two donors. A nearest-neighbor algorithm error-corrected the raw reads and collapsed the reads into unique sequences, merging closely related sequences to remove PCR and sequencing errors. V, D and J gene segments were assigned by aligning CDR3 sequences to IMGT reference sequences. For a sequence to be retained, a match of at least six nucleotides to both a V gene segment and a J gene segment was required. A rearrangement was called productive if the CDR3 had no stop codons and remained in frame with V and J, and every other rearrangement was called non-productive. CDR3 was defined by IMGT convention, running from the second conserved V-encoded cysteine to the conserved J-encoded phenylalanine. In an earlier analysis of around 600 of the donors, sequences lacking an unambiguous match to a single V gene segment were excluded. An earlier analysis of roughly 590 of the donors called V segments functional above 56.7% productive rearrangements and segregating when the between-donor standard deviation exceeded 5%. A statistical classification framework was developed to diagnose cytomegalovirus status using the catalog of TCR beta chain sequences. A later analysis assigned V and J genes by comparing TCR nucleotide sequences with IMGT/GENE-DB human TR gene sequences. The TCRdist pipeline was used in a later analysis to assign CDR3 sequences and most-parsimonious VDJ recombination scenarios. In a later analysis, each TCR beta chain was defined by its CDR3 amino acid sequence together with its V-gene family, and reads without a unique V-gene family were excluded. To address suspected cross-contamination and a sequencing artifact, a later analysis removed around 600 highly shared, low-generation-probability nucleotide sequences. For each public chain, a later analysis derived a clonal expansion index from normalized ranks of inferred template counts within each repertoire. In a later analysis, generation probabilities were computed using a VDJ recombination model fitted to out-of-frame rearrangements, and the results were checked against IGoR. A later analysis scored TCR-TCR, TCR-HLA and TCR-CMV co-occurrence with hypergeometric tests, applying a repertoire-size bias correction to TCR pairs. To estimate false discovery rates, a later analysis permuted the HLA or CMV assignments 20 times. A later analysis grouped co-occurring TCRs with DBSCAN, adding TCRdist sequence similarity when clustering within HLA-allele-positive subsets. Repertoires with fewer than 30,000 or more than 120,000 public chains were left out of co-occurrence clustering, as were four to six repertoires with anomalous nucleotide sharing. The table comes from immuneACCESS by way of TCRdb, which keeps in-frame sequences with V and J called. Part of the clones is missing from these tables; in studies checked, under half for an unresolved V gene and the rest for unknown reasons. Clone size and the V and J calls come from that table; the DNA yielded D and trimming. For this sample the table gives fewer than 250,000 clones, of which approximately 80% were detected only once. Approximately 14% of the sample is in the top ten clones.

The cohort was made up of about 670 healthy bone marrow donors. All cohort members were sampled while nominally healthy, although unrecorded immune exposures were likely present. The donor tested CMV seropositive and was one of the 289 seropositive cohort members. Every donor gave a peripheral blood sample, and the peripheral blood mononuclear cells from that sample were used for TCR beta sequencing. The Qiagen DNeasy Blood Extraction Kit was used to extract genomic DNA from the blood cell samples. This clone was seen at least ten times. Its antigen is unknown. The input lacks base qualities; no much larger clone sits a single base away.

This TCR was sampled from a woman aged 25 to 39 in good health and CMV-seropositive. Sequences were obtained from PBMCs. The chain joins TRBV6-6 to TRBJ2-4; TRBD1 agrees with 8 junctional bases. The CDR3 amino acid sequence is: CASNRGRTGNENIQYF. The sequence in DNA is TGTGCCAGCAATCGGGGGCGGACAGGGAACGAAAACATTCAGTACTTC.